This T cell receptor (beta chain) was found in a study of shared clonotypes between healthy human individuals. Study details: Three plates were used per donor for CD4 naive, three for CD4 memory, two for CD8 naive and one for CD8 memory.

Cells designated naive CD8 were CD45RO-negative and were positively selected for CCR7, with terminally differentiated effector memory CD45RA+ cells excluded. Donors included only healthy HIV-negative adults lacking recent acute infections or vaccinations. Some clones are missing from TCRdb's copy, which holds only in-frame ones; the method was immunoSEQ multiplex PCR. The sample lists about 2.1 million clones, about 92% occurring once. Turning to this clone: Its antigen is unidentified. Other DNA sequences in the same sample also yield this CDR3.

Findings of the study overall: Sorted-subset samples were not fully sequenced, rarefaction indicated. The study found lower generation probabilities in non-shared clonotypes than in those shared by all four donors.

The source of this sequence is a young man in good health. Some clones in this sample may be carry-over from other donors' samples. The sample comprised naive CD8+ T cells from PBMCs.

CDR3 DNA: TGTGCCAGCAGTTTATCAGGGTTCGGGGCCTACGAGCAGTACTTC. Residues: CASSLSGFGAYEQYF. This chain connects TRBV27 to TRBJ2-7, with D tentatively TRBD2 (5 bases). The CDR3 covers 15 residues. Germline V lookup: CDR1 MNHEY, CDR2 SMNVEV (reference sequence). V was trimmed by 0 bases and J by 2 bases, leaving 11 bases between them.